What follows describes a single TCR beta chain. Its antigen remains unidentified. This CDR3 is also generated by other DNA sequences in the sample. This entry is derived from a study of shared clonotypes between healthy human individuals. Libraries were prepared by immunoSEQ multiplex PCR; TCRdb keeps only in-frame clonotypes and omits some of them. The sample yields more than 2,000,000 clones, around 94% seen once. Findings and caveats of the study: It was the non-shared clonotypes that had lower generation probabilities than clonotypes shared by all four donors.

Germline loops: CDR1 SGHRS, CDR2 YFSETQ. V lost 0 bases and J lost 2, with 6 bases in between. CDR3 length: 14 residues. The receptor was derived from a man aged 18 to 30 in good health. Sequences were obtained from naive CD4+ T cells sorted from blood. Subset denoted: CD45RA+ positively selected. This chain uses TRBV5-1 with TRBJ1-3, with D unresolved. The CDR3 loop is CASSLGGAGNTIYF. The CDR3 DNA follows: TGCGCCAGCAGCTTGGGGGGAGCTGGAAACACCATATATTTT.